This T cell receptor (beta chain) was identified during a study of shared clonotypes between healthy human individuals (dated by TCRdb to 2020 to 2021). With regard to the full study: The cohort comprised two women and three men aged 18 to 49 years. Per donor, three plates each were used for CD4 naive and CD4 memory, two for CD8 naive, and one for CD8 memory. Leukapheresis yielded between about 0.9 and 8.9 billion PBMCs per donor. To estimate repertoire size and how much clonotype sharing occurs between individuals, the study deeply sequenced the blood TCR repertoires of about five healthy adults. To increase sequencing depth and limit assay-specific biases, different laboratories used diverse techniques to prepare libraries and sequence TCR repertoires. General findings and caveats noted by the study authors: Rarefaction of sorted-subset datasets indicated incomplete sequencing despite the large sequencing depth. Sampling was restricted to blood, and TCR repertoires in tissue are likely to differ from TCR repertoires in blood. Higher generation probabilities were observed for clonotypes shared by all four sorted-subset donors than for non-shared clonotypes. Pairwise subsampling indicated that sequencing depth was expected to affect the degree of clonotype sharing among donors. Because the study included a small number of donors, the genetic and exposure-history diversity represented was limited. Naive subsets generally had larger estimated clonotype richness than memory subsets. When a handful of donors were compared, the shared fraction of clonotypes was around 5% for naive CD4, 3.5% to 4% for naive CD8, 2.3% for memory CD4, and 0.35% to 0.4% for memory CD8.

CD8 naive samples consisted of CD45RO-negative cells that were positively selected for CCR7, yielding a CD45RA+CCR7+ population without TemRA cells. The donors were healthy, HIV-negative adults with no recently reported acute infections or vaccinations. All donors were Caucasian adults living in Nashville, Tennessee, USA. After blood collection by leukapheresis, PBMCs were isolated using Ficoll-Histopaque density gradient centrifugation and then cryopreserved in the vapor phase of liquid nitrogen. Analytical flow cytometry was used to check the purity and quantity of each magnetically sorted T cell population. Each sorted fraction had its genomic DNA isolated and then quantified by UV absorbance on a Nanodrop 2000c. Only one count was recorded for this clone. The antigen this receptor binds is unknown. No qualities accompany the bases; no much larger clone lies one base away. Using the deep immunoSEQ assay, TCR CDR3 regions were amplified from genomic DNA by multiplex PCR. Extracted genomic DNA from each cell subset was distributed evenly across all wells of several immunoSEQ 96-well plates, and each plate was treated as a replicate. Each replicate PCR for sorted subsets received about 180 ng genomic DNA, equal to some 32,000 T cell genomes. Purified libraries were measured with a Qubit 3.0 fluorometer, size-checked on a Bioanalyzer 2100, and measured again with the KAPA Library Quantification kit. A separate single-read 150-cycle Illumina NextSeq 550 flow cell was used to sequence each immunoSEQ 96-well plate. Per the original workflow: Because the immunoSEQ output held only junctional sequences and lacked quality scores, the filtering could not match the filtering applied to full-length reads. To assign V/J genes and CDR3, sequences were annotated against IMGT germline references using PyIR, a Python wrapper for IgBLAST v1.9. Any read was removed if the V/J assignment was weak (E-value above 1e-6), the CDR3 was missing, or the read contained stop codons, out-of-frame junctions, or ambiguous translated residues. V3J clonotypes were defined as sequences sharing an identical inferred V gene, J gene, and CDR3 amino acid sequence. To compute the percentage overlap between repertoires, the number of shared unique clonotypes was divided by the size of the smaller repertoire. Richness of each repertoire was evaluated using RTK rarefaction, the Chao1 estimator, and Recon v2.1 estimates of unobserved clonotypes. Generation probabilities were computed with OLGA for all TCRbeta clonotypes obtained by the gDNA method from several donors. What TCRdb holds here is the immuneACCESS table cut down to in-frame rearrangements. Part of the clones is not present; checked against another copy, under half of the missing clones reflect an unresolved V gene, and the others are unexplained. V and J calls and clone size are those listed in that table; D and trimming were worked out from the DNA. Here the sample has approximately 600,000 clones; 95% occur a single time. Approximately 0.11% of the sample is taken by the ten largest.

The origin of this receptor is a woman in her twenties or thirties in good health. The sequenced sample was naive CD8+ T cells sorted from blood. The cell subset or site label for this specimen denotes: CD45RA+CCR7+.

Here the CDR3 is given as CASSLNESYEQYF. The base sequence is TGTGCCAGCAGTTTAAACGAAAGCTACGAGCAGTACTTC. The rearrangement joined TRBV28 to TRBJ2-7, with the D gene too uncertain to name. The V and J ends are trimmed by 2 bases and 3 bases, leaving 8 bases between them. CDR1 MDHEN and CDR2 SYDVKM are derived from the germline V gene. The cysteine opens and the phenylalanine closes a CDR3 of 13 amino acids. CDR3 DNA is the only sequence kept; it has 39 bases, read in frame from the first base.